This TCR beta chain appears in the sequencing data of a study of technical replicates of blood from a few donors. The method was immunoSEQ multiplex PCR; TCRdb's version includes in-frame clones alone and lacks a portion of them. Of tens of thousands of clones listed, about 92% are singletons. CDR1 and CDR2 from the germline V gene are MNHEY and SVGAGI. Trimming shortened V by 8 bases and J by 14 bases, and 13 bases separated the two germline ends. This CDR3 has 10 residues. The chain is built from TRBV6-5 and TRBJ2-1, with a possible D match to TRBD2 (6 bases). The clonotype was recovered from a human donor in good health. Sample: T cells isolated from PBMCs. The CDR3 sequence: CASRSGGEFF. The CDR3 DNA follows: TGTGCCAGCCGGAGCGGAGGGGAGTTCTTC.